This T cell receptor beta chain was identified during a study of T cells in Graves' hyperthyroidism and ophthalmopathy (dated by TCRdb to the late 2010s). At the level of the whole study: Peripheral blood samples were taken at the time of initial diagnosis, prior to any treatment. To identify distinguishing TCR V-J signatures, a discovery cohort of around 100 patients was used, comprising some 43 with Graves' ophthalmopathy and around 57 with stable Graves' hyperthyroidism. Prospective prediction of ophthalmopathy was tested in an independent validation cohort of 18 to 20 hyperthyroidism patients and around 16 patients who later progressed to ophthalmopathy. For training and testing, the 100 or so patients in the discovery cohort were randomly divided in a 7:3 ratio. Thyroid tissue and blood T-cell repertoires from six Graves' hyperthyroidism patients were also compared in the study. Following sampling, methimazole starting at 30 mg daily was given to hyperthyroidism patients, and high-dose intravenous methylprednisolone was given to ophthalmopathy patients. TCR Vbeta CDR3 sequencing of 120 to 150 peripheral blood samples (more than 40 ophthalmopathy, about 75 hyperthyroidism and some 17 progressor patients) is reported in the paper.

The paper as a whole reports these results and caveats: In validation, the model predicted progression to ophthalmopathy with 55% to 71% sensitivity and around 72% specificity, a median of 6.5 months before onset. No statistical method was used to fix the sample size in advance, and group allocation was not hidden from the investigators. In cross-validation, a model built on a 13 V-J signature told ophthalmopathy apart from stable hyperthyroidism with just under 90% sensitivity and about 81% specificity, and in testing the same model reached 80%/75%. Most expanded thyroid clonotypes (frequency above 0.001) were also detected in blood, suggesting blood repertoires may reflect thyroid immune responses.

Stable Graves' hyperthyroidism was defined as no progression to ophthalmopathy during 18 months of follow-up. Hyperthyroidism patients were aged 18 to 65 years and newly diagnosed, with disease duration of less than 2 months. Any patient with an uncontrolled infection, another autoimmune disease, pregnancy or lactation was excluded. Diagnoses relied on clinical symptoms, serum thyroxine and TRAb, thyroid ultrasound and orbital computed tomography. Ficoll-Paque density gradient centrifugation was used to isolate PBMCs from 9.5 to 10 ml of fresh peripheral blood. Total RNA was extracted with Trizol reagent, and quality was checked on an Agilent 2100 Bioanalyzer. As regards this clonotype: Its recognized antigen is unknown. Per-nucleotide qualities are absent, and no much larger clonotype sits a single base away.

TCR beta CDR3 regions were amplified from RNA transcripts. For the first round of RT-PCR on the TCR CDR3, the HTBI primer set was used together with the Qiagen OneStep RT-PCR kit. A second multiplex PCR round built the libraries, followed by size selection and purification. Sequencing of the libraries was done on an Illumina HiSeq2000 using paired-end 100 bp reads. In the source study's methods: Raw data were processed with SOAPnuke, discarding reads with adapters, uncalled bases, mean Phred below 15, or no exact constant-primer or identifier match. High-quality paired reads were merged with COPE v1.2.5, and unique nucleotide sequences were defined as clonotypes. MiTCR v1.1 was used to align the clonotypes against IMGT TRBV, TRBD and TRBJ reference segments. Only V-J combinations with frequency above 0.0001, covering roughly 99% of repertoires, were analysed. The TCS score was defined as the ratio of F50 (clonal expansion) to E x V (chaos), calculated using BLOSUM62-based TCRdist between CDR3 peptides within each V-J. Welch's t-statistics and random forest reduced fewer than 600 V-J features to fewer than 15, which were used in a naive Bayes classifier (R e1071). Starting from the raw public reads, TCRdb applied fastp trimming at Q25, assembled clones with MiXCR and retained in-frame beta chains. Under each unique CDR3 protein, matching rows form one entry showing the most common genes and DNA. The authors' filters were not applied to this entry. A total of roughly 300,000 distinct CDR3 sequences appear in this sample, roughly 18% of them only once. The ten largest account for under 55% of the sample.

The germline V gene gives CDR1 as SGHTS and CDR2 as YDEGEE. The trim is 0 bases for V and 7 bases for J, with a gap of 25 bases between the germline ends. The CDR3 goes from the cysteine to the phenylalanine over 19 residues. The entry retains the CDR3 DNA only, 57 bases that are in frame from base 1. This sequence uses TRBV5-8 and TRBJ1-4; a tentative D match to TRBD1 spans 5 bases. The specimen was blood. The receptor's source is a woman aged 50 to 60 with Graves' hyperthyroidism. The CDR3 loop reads CASSLVRQYNPAPSEKLFF. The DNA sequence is TGTGCCAGCAGCTTGGTGAGACAGTACAACCCAGCCCCAAGTGAAAAACTGTTTTTT.